This passage covers 23 T cell receptor beta chains from one sample sequenced in a study of metastatic and nonmetastatic thyroid tumors. TCRdb reassembled clones from the PCR reads with MiXCR. The sample carries tens of thousands of clones, 33% recorded once. No treatment had been given to any patient before thyroid surgery. The sequenced sample was tumor tissue. These receptors were taken from a female donor with papillary thyroid cancer or a benign thyroid nodule (not recorded which). Some clones in this sample may be carry-over from other donors' samples.

This clone occurred once. Other DNA sequences in the same sample also yield this CDR3. The rearrangement joins TRBV20-1 to TRBJ2-7; D not resolved. Between the trimmed V and J ends, which lost 0 bases and 3 bases, there was a span of 6 bases. The CDR3 is made up of 12 amino acids. The germline gives CDR1 DFQATT, CDR2 SNEGSKA (reference sequence). In nucleotides, the CDR3 is TGCAGTGCTAGAGATCGTGGCTACGAGCAGTACTTC. Its protein is CSARDRGYEQYF.

This clone was recorded a few times. The chain couples TRBV6-1 to TRBJ2-3; D remains unclear. V gave up 10 bases and J gave up 5 bases, with 10 bases separating them. Germline V gives CDR1 MNHNS, CDR2 SASEGT. The CDR3 has 11 residues. The CDR3 is CATSVEDTQYF. For the CDR3, the DNA is TGTGCCACCTCGGTGGAAGATACGCAGTATTTT.

This chain connects TRBV6-4 to TRBJ2-3; 10 nucleotides line up with TRBD2. Germline-derived CDR1 and CDR2 are MRHNA and SNTAGT. Trimming cost V 5 bases and J 4 bases; bases outside gene matches: 6. The CDR3 runs 15 residues. The CDR3, as DNA: TGTGCCAGCAGTTCTAGCGGGAGTTTCCCAGATACGCAGTATTTT. It codes for CASSSSGSFPDTQYF.

This clone counts as medium-sized. The rearrangement uses TRBV7-8 and TRBJ2-7; D is undetermined. V shed 5 bases and J shed 3 bases, with 8 bases lying between them. Germline loops: CDR1 SGHVS, CDR2 FQNEAQ. The CDR3 is made up of 12 amino acids. The CDR3 spells CASSIIFYEQYF. CDR3 in DNA: TGTGCCAGCAGCATTATATTCTACGAGCAGTACTTC.

The CDR3 DNA is TGCAGTGCTAGAGATGTAGGGAGCTCCTACAATGAGCAGTTCTTC. Translated: CSARDVGSSYNEQFF. The chain is built from TRBV20-1 and TRBJ2-1, with D perhaps matching TRBD2 (5 bases). This CDR3 is 15 amino acids long. V was shortened by 0 bases and J by 0 bases, with 9 bases between the two germline ends. Germline lookup yields CDR1 DFQATT and CDR2 SNEGSKA (reference sequence).

This clone was counted only a few times. This chain connects TRBV15 to TRBJ1-2, with D possibly matching TRBD1 (5 bases). The CDR3 length is 15 residues. V lost 2 bases, J lost 5 bases, and 15 bases lay in between. CDR1 and CDR2 from the germline V gene are LNHNV and YYDKDF (reference sequence). The CDR3 region is CATSRSETAIYGYTF. CDR3 nucleotides: TGTGCCACCAGCAGAAGTGAGACAGCTATTTATGGCTACACCTTC.

This clone appeared a few times. V is TRBV2 and J is TRBJ2-7; possibly TRBD1 for D (6 bases). Between the trimmed V and J ends, which lost 8 bases and 2 bases, there was a span of 13 bases. Per germline, CDR1 SNHLY and CDR2 FYNNEI. The CDR3 length is 13 residues. The CDR3 nucleotides are TGTGCCAGCGTCACAGGGCTCACCTACGAGCAGTACTTC. Amino acids: CASVTGLTYEQYF.

CDR3 DNA: TGTGCCAGCAGCAACAGGGGGCTAGATCCTGAAGCTTTCTTT. Translated, it gives CASSNRGLDPEAFF. This rearrangement joins TRBV28 to TRBJ1-1; 9 bases line up with TRBD1. Trimming at V came to 6 bases and at J to 6 bases, leaving 8 bases not matched to a gene. CDR3 size: 14 residues. Per germline, CDR1 MDHEN and CDR2 SYDVKM.

In its sample, this clone was seen a few times. An end of the junction differs from the germline gene, which may be a read error. The rearrangement joins TRBV7-3 to TRBJ2-2, with D maybe TRBD1 (5 bases). Germline lookup yields CDR1 SGHTA and CDR2 FQGTGA. This CDR3 has 14 amino acids. DNA for the CDR3: TGTGCCAGCAGCCTAACAACAGGAACCGGGGAGCTGTTTTTT. Translation: CASSLTTGTGELFF. The whole variable domain, filled in from reference TRBV7-3 and TRBJ2-2, reads GAGVSQTPSNKVTEKGKYVELRCDPISGHTALYWYRQSLGQGPEFLIYFQGTGAADDSGLPNDRFFAVRPEGSVSTLKIQRTERGDSAVYLCASSLTTGTGELFFGEGSRLTVL.

This clone was detected many times. This chain joins TRBV6-1 and TRBJ1-1, with TRBD1 as a possible D gene (6 bases). The V gene's germline CDR1 is MNHNS and CDR2 SASEGT. Trimming removed 2 bases from V and 4 bases from J, with 17 bases in between. This CDR3 is 16 amino acids long. The CDR3 sequence: CASSETLEGVRTEAFF. The DNA of the CDR3 is TGTGCCAGCAGTGAAACGCTTGAGGGGGTTCGCACTGAAGCTTTCTTT.

The chain has TRBV6-1 and TRBJ1-5; 7 positions match TRBD1. After removal of 6 bases from V and 0 bases from J, the junction contained 5 bases not matched to a gene. Germline-derived CDR1 and CDR2 are MNHNS and SASEGT. CDR3 length: 15 amino acids. As DNA, the CDR3 is TGTGCCAGCAGCGCGGACAGGTCTAGCAATCAGCCCCAGCATTTT. Its protein is CASSADRSSNQPQHF.

The rearrangement uses TRBV5-1 and TRBJ2-6, with D perhaps matching TRBD1 (6 bases). The CDR3 extends over 15 amino acids. Trimming removed 7 bases from V and 2 bases from J, with 13 bases in between. Per germline, CDR1 SGHRS and CDR2 YFSETQ. This CDR3 is CASDQGMAGANVLTF. Here the CDR3 DNA reads TGCGCCAGCGATCAGGGGATGGCTGGGGCCAACGTCCTGACTTTC.

The rearrangement links TRBV20-1 to TRBJ1-6; D uncertain. Germline V lookup: CDR1 DFQATT, CDR2 SNEGSKA (reference sequence). This CDR3 comprises 14 residues. With 2 bases removed from V and 10 bases from J, the gap between germline ends came to 15 bases. The CDR3 bases are TGCAGTGCTAGATATGCTGGGGAAGGCTCACCCCTCCACTTT. Its translation is CSARYAGEGSPLHF.

This chain links TRBV10-2 with TRBJ2-7, with D perhaps matching TRBD1 or TRBD2 (5 bases each). The CDR3 extends over 15 amino acids. Germline CDR1 and CDR2: WSHSY and SAAADI. The germline V and J ends were trimmed by 9 bases and 6 bases, with 24 bases remaining between them. The CDR3 protein is CASNPDGTLPLEQYF. CDR3 bases: TGCGCCAGTAACCCAGACGGGACCCTACCCCTCGAGCAGTACTTC.

This clone turned up a few times. CDR3 DNA: TGTGCCAGCAGTGTCCAGCGGGAGGGCCGGGGGTACAATGAGCAGTTCTTC. The encoded protein is CASSVQREGRGYNEQFF. This chain connects TRBV2 to TRBJ2-1; 10 bases line up with TRBD2. V lost 4 bases, J lost 4 bases, and 10 bases stayed unmatched. In germline, CDR1 is SNHLY, CDR2 FYNNEI. The CDR3 spans 17 residues.

The V gene is TRBV2, the J gene TRBJ1-5; D is undetermined. Germline V gives CDR1 SNHLY, CDR2 FYNNEI. Trimming removed 3 bases from V and 7 bases from J, with 7 bases in between. This CDR3 is built from 12 residues. In DNA, the CDR3 is TGTGCCAGCAGTGATTTCTTGCAGCCCCAGCATTTT. Protein: CASSDFLQPQHF. Variable domain in full (rest from reference TRBV2 and TRBJ1-5): EPEVTQTPSHQVTQMGQEVILRCVPISNHLYFYWYRQILGQKVEFLVSFYNNEISEKSEIFDDQFSVERPDGSNFTLKIRSTKLEDSAMYFCASSDFLQPQHFGDGTRLSIL.

Here the CDR3 reads CASNEGGGGTKQYF. For the CDR3, the DNA is TGTGCCAGCAATGAGGGAGGGGGAGGTACGAAGCAGTACTTC. V and J are TRBV27 and TRBJ2-7; possible D gene TRBD2, 7 bases. V was pared by 7 bases and J by 8 bases, with 21 bases between. Germline V gene sequence: CDR1 MNHEY, CDR2 SMNVEV (reference sequence). The CDR3 extends over 14 amino acids.

This clone has just a few counts. CDR3 nucleotide sequence: TGTGCCAGCAGCCCCCCGGGGATCTACGAGCAGTACTTC. This codes for CASSPPGIYEQYF. This rearrangement joins TRBV6-1 to TRBJ2-7; perhaps TRBD2 as D (5 bases). V dropped 6 bases and J dropped 3 bases, with 12 bases sitting between them. Germline lookup yields CDR1 MNHNS and CDR2 SASEGT. CDR3 size: 13 residues.

The chain employs TRBV5-1 and TRBJ2-2; D perhaps matches TRBD1 (8 bases). Germline assignment: CDR1 SGHRS and CDR2 YFSETQ. The CDR3 runs 15 residues. Trimming shortened V by 5 bases and J by 5 bases, and 16 bases separated the two germline ends. The CDR3 protein is CASRPTGGGTGELFF. In nucleotides, the CDR3 is TGCGCCAGCAGACCCACAGGGGGAGGGACCGGGGAGCTGTTTTTT.

The gene calls are TRBV12-3 or TRBV12-4 and TRBJ1-3; TRBD1 might be the D (6 bases). Trimming shortened V by 5 bases and J by 0 bases, and 14 bases separated the two germline ends. The CDR3 has 16 residues. The CDR3 loop reads CASSPRGRGSGNTIYF. The CDR3 bases are TGTGCCAGCAGTCCCCGGGGCAGGGGCTCTGGAAACACCATATATTTT.

The V call is TRBV19, the J call TRBJ2-3; D is unresolved. In germline, CDR1 is LNHDA, CDR2 SQIVND (reference sequence). This CDR3 has 10 amino acids. The ends were cut back, 10 bases at V and 4 bases at J, with 6 bases in the middle. As DNA, the CDR3 is TGTGCCACTTGGGCAGATACGCAGTATTTT. It is translated as CATWADTQYF.

V gene TRBV16 combines with J gene TRBJ2-7, with D perhaps given as TRBD1 or TRBD2 (5 bases each). Trimming shortened V by 4 bases and J by 5 bases, and 18 bases separated the two germline ends. Germline CDR1 KGHSY, CDR2 FQNENV. This CDR3 contains 15 residues. The DNA of the CDR3 is TGTGCCAGCAGCCTTCAAACCGGGGCGGGCGACGAGCAGTACTTC. This codes for CASSLQTGAGDEQYF. The entire variable domain, with the rest obtained from reference TRBV16 and TRBJ2-7, is as follows: GEEVAQTPKHLVRGEGQKAKLYCAPIKGHSYVFWYQQVLKNEFKFLISFQNENVFDETGMPKERFSAKCLPNSPCSLEIQATKLEDSAVYFCASSLQTGAGDEQYFGPGTRLTVT.

This clone showed up just a few times. The chain joins TRBV12-3 or TRBV12-4 to TRBJ2-3, with 10 nucleotides matching TRBD2. The CDR3 consists of 16 residues. V gave up 6 bases and J gave up 2 bases; unmatched junction bases: 8. CDR3 sequence reads: CASSRTSGVYTDTQYF. CDR3 nucleotide sequence: TGTGCCAGCAGCCGGACTAGCGGCGTCTACACAGATACGCAGTATTTT.